These 26 T cell receptor beta chains originate from one sample sequenced in a study of CXCR3-negative and CXCR3-positive naive CD8 T cells. Study-wide results and caveats: TRB CDR3s of CXCR3-positive naive cells were more hydrophobic than those of CXCR3-negative naive cells.

Via 5' RACE with UMI labels, TRB cDNA libraries were prepared. One entry per CDR3 protein, without DNA, is what TCRdb gives after re-calling the 5' RACE reads. Its clone listing holds approximately 100,000 distinct CDR3 sequences. Their specific antigens are unknown. The sequencing input was naive CXCR3+ CD8+ T cells from blood. Sample subset: CD45RO-CCR7+CD27+CD95- naive CD8+ T cells expressing CXCR3 (TNR3+). The receptors derive from a human donor in good health. Some clones in this sample may be carry-over from other donors' samples.

This chain links TRBV28 with TRBJ2-2; TCRdb names TRBD1, which stays unverified in the absence of DNA. CDR1 is MDHEN and CDR2 is SYDVKM in the germline V gene. CDR3 length equals 13 residues. This CDR3 is CASRTGNTGELFF. Based on the CDR3 plus reference TRBV28 and TRBJ2-2, the full variable domain is DVKVTQSSRYLVKRTGEKVFLECVQDMDHENMFWYRQDPGLGLRLIYFSYDVKMKEKGDIPEGYSVSREKKERFSLILESASTNQTSMYLCASRTGNTGELFFGEGSRLTVL.

The chain links TRBV7-9 to TRBJ2-2; TCRdb picks TRBD1, but there is no DNA to check that call. From germline, CDR1 is SEHNR and CDR2 FQNEAQ (reference sequence). The CDR3 runs 17 residues. This chain's CDR3 is CASSLPTGARDTGELFF.

This CDR3 is CASSPFIQGPNYEQYF. The chain is built from TRBV12-3 or TRBV12-4 and TRBJ2-7; as DNA is missing, the TRBD1 call by TCRdb cannot be tested. This CDR3 has 16 amino acids.

V and J are TRBV28 and TRBJ2-7; TCRdb's D call, TRBD1, is unchecked because there is no DNA. Germline V gene data show CDR1 as MDHEN and CDR2 as SYDVKM. The CDR3 runs to 16 residues. The chain's CDR3 is CASKGTGISVYYEQYF.

The gene calls are TRBV7-6 and TRBJ2-3; the TCRdb call, TRBD2, lacks DNA for checking. The CDR3 is 15 amino acids. Germline V CDR1 and CDR2: SGHVS, FNYEAQ. The CDR3 region is CASSLWLAGKDTQYF. Supplemented by reference TRBV7-6 and TRBJ2-3, the full variable domain reads GAGVSQSPRYKVTKRGQDVALRCDPISGHVSLYWYRQALGQGPEFLTYFNYEAQQDKSGLPNDRFSAERPEGSISTLTIQRTEQRDSAMYRCASSLWLAGKDTQYFGPGTRLTVL.

The V and J genes are TRBV28 and TRBJ2-2; TCRdb outputs TRBD1, but without DNA this stays unchecked. The CDR3 is 15 residues long. Germline CDR1 reads MDHEN; CDR2 reads SYDVKM. The CDR3 loop reads CASRPPLVGSGELFF.

This sequence joins TRBV29-1 and TRBJ2-7; TCRdb gives TRBD1 as the D gene, but with no DNA this cannot be confirmed. The CDR3 consists of 16 residues. CDR1 and CDR2 from the germline V gene are SQVTM and ANQGSEA. This CDR3 is CSVEDSGQGVRYEQYF.

This chain uses TRBV20-1 with TRBJ1-6; TCRdb gives TRBD1 as the D gene, but with no DNA this cannot be confirmed. Looked up from germline, CDR1 is DFQATT and CDR2 is SNEGSKA (reference sequence). The CDR3 runs to 14 residues. This chain's CDR3 is CSARGSGDNSPLHF.

The CDR3 sequence: CASNKGGGGTYEQYF. J is TRBJ2-7 and V is TRBV23-1; TCRdb's assignment of TRBD1 cannot be checked, as there is no DNA. TRBV23-1 is marked as an open reading frame, function uncertain. The CDR3 is made up of 15 amino acids.

V and J are TRBV5-5 and TRBJ2-7. Germline V lookup: CDR1 SGHKS, CDR2 YYEKEE (reference sequence). This CDR3 has 14 amino acids. CDR3 protein: CASSLAGNAYEQYF.

The rearrangement joins TRBV6-5 to TRBJ2-1; with no DNA, the TCRdb D assignment of TRBD2 cannot be verified. From germline, CDR1 is MNHEY and CDR2 SVGAGI. The CDR3 has 15 residues. This CDR3 reads CASSYSSVGSSEQFF.

The chain carries TRBV5-1 and TRBJ2-7; TCRdb lists TRBD1, though no DNA is available to test this call. The CDR3 has 13 amino acids. Germline CDR1 SGHRS, CDR2 YFSETQ. The CDR3 protein is CASSEGTAYEQYF. The whole variable domain, filled in from reference TRBV5-1 and TRBJ2-7, reads KAGVTQTPRYLIKTRGQQVTLSCSPISGHRSVSWYQQTPGQGLQFLFEYFSETQRNKGNFPGRFSGRQFSNSRSEMNVSTLELGDSALYLCASSEGTAYEQYFGPGTRLTVT.

This chain links TRBV6-6 with TRBJ1-2; without DNA, the TCRdb call of TRBD1 cannot be checked. Germline V lookup: CDR1 MNHNY, CDR2 SVGAGI (reference sequence). The CDR3 extends over 15 amino acids. The CDR3 is CASSYRRDRVLGYTF.

This chain uses TRBV12-3 or TRBV12-4 with TRBJ2-5; TCRdb returns TRBD2, unconfirmable since there is no DNA. The CDR3 consists of 13 residues. The CDR3 here is CASSADAGETQYF.

This chain connects TRBV7-9 to TRBJ2-7. Germline assignment: CDR1 SEHNR and CDR2 FQNEAQ (reference sequence). The CDR3 is made up of 13 amino acids. CDR3 residues: CASSFGQTYEQYF. The entire variable domain, with the rest obtained from reference TRBV7-9 and TRBJ2-7, is as follows: DTGVSQNPRHKITKRGQNVTFRCDPISEHNRLYWYRQTLGQGPEFLTYFQNEAQLEKSRLLSDRFSAERPKGSFSTLEIQRTEQGDSAMYLCASSFGQTYEQYFGPGTRLTVT.

This chain's CDR3 is CASRTYYEQYF. V usage is TRBV5-1 and J usage is TRBJ2-7. Per germline, CDR1 SGHRS and CDR2 YFSETQ. The CDR3 has 11 residues.

The V call is TRBV4-1, the J call TRBJ2-1; lacking DNA, the TRBD2 call made by TCRdb goes unchecked. This CDR3 contains 15 residues. Germline V CDR1 and CDR2: MGHRA, YSYEKL. The CDR3 sequence is CASSIPGGGYNEQFF.

This chain joins TRBV9 and TRBJ2-6. This CDR3 has 18 amino acids. Per the germline V gene, CDR1 is SGDLS and CDR2 is YYNGEE. The CDR3 here is CASSSGWHSSSGANVLTF. Complete variable domain (other parts from reference TRBV9 and TRBJ2-6): DSGVTQTPKHLITATGQRVTLRCSPRSGDLSVYWYQQSLDQGLQFLIQYYNGEERAKGNILERFSAQQFPDLHSELNLSSLELGDSALYFCASSSGWHSSSGANVLTFGAGSRLTVL.

V usage is TRBV7-2 and J usage is TRBJ2-1. The CDR3 has 12 residues. The germline V gene encodes CDR1 SGHTA and CDR2 FQGNSA. The CDR3 spells CASSLLGIEQFF.

The chain couples TRBV9 to TRBJ2-3; TCRdb picks TRBD2, but there is no DNA to check that call. CDR3 length: 17 residues. The germline CDR1 and CDR2 sequences are SGDLS and YYNGEE. This chain's CDR3 is CASSERLAGDRTDTQYF.

The chain recombines TRBV7-8 with TRBJ2-5; TCRdb reports TRBD1, a call that lacks DNA to check it against. Germline V lookup: CDR1 SGHVS, CDR2 FQNEAQ. The CDR3 is made up of 15 amino acids. The CDR3 is CASSLARGEGETQYF.

The chain links TRBV4-2 to TRBJ2-1; there is no DNA to check the TCRdb D call of TRBD1. CDR3 size: 13 residues. The V gene's germline CDR1 is LGHNA and CDR2 YNFKEQ. The CDR3 is CASSPARGHEQFF.

The CDR3 loop is CASSYSTNYGYTF. V and J are TRBV6-5 and TRBJ1-2. This CDR3 contains 13 residues. Germline CDR1 and CDR2: MNHEY and SVGAGI.

CDR3 in amino acids: CAISEIPGEEVTGELFF. The chain has TRBV10-3 and TRBJ2-2; TCRdb lists TRBD1, though no DNA is available to test this call. The V gene's germline CDR1 is ENHRY and CDR2 SYGVKD. The CDR3 has 17 amino acids.

The chain employs TRBV4-2 and TRBJ2-7. The CDR3 is 13 amino acids. Germline V gene lookup returns CDR1 LGHNA and CDR2 YNFKEQ. CDR3: CASSQSSSYEQYF.

The rearrangement joins TRBV12-3 or TRBV12-4 to TRBJ2-5; the D gene TCRdb calls, TRBD1, cannot be checked with no DNA. The CDR3 runs 16 residues. The CDR3 protein is CASSSQGGALQETQYF.